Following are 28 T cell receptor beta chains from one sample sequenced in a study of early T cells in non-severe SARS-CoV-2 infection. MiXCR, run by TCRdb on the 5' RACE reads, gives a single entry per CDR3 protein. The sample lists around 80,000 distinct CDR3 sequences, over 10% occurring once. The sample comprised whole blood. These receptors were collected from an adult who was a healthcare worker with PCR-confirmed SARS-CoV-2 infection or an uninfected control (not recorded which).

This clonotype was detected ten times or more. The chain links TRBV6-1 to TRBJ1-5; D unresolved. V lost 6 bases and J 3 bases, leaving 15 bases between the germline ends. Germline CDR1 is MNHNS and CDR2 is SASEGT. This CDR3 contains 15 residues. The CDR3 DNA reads TGTGCCAGCAGGTTGGCCGGTGTGGTCAATCAGCCCCAGCATTTT. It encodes CASRLAGVVNQPQHF.

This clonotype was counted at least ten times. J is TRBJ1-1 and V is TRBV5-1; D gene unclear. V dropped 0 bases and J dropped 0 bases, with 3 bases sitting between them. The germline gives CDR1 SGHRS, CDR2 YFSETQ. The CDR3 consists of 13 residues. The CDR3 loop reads CASSLGLNTEAFF. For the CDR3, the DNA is TGCGCCAGCAGCTTGGGTCTGAACACTGAAGCTTTCTTT.

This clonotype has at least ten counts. CDR3 in amino acids: CAWSRAGDEFTEAFF. For the CDR3, the DNA is TGTGCCTGGAGTCGGGCAGGGGATGAGTTCACTGAAGCTTTCTTT. This chain uses TRBV30 with TRBJ1-1, with a weak D call TRBD1 (6 bases). CDR3 length equals 15 residues. The germline V and J ends were trimmed by 2 bases and 4 bases, with 17 bases remaining between them. The germline V gene has CDR1 GTSNPN and CDR2 SVGIG (reference sequence).

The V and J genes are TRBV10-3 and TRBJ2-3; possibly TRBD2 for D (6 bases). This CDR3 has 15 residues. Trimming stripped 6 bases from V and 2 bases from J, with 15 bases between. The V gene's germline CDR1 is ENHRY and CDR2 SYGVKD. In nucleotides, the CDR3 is TGTGCCATCAGCCATCCGGGACTGATCACAGATACGCAGTATTTT. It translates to CAISHPGLITDTQYF.

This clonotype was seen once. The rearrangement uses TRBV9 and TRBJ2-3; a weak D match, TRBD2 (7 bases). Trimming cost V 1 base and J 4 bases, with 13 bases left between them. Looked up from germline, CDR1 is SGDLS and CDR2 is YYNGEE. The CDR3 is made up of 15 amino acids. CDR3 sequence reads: CASSVLGGLADTQYF. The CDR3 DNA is TGTGCCAGCAGCGTACTCGGGGGGCTGGCAGATACGCAGTATTTT.

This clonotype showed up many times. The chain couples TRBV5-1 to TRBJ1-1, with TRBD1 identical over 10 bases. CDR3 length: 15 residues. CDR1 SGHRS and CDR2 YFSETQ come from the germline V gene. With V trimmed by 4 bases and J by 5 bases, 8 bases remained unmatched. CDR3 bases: TGCGCCAGCAGCGGGACAGGGGCCGGGGGAACTGAAGCTTTCTTT. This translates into CASSGTGAGGTEAFF.

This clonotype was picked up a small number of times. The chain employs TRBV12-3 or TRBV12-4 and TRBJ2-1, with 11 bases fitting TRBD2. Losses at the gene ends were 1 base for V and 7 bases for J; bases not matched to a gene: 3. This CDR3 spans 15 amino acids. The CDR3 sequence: CASSLVRTSGNEQFF. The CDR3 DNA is TGTGCCAGCAGTTTAGTCAGGACTAGCGGGAATGAGCAGTTCTTC.

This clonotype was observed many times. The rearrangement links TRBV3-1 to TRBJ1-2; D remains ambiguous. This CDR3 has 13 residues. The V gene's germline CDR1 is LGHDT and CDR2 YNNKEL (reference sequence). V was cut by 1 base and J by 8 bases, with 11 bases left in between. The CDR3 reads CASSQGLARGYTF. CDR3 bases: TGTGCCAGCAGCCAAGGTTTGGCAAGAGGCTACACCTTC.

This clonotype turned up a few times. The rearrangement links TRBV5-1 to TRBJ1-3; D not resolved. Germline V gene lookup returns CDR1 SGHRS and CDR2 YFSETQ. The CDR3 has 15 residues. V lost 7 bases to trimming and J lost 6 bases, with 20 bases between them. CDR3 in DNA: TGCGCCAGCGGCCCAGAAGGAGTAGCTGAAAACACCATATATTTT. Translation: CASGPEGVAENTIYF.

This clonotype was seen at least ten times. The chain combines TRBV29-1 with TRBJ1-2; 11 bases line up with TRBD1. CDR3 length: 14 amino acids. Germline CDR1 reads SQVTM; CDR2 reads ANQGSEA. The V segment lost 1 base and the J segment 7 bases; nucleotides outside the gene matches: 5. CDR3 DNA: TGCAGCGTTGAAGTCGGACAGGGGGCAGGTGGCTACACCTTC. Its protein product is CSVEVGQGAGGYTF.

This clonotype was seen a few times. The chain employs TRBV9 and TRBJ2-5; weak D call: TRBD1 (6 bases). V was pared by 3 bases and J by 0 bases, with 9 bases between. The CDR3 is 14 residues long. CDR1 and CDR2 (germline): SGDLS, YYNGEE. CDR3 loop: CASSGRTDQETQYF. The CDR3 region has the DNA TGTGCCAGCAGCGGCCGGACAGACCAAGAGACCCAGTACTTC.

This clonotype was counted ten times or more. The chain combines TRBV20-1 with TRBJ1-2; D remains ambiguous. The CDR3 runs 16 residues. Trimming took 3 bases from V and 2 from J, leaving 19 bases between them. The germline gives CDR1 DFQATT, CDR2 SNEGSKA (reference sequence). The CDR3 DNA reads TGCAGTGCTAGGTCAATCGCTTCAGCGGGGAACTATGGCTACACCTTC. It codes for CSARSIASAGNYGYTF.

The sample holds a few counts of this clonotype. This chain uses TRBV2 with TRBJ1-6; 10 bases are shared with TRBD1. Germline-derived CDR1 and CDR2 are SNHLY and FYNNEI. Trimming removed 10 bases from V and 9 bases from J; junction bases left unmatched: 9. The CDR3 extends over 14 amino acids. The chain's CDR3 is CATLTGGDGSPLHF. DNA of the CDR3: TGTGCCACCTTGACAGGGGGCGACGGTTCACCCCTCCACTTT.

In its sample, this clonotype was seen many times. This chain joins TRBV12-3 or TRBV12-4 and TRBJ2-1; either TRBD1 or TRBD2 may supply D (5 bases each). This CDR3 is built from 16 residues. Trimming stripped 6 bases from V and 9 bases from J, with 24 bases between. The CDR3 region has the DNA TGTGCCAGCAGACGGACCGGGACCCTTCTAACGGTTGAGCAGTTCTTC. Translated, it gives CASRRTGTLLTVEQFF.

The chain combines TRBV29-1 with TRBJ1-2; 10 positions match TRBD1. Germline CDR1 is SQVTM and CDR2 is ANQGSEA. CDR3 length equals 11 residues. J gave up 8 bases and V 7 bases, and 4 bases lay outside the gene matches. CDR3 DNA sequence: TGCAGCGCGGGACAGGGGTACGGCTACACCTTC. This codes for CSAGQGYGYTF. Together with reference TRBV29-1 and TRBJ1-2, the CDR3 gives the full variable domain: SAVISQKPSRDICQRGTSLTIQCQVDSQVTMMFWYRQQPGQSLTLIATANQGSEATYESGFVIDKFPISRPNLTFSTLTVSNMSPEDSSIYLCSAGQGYGYTFGSGTRLTVV.

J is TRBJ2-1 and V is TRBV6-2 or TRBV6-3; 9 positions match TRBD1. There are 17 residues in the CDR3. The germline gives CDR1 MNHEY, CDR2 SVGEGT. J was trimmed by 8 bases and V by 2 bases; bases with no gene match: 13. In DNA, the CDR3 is TGTGCCAGCAGTTACGCCCGACCCGGGACAGGGAAGGATGAGCAGTTCTTC. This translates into CASSYARPGTGKDEQFF.

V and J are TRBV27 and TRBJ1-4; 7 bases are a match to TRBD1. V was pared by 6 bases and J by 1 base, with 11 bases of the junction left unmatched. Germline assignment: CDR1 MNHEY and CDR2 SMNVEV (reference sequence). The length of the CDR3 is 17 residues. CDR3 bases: TGTGCCAGCAGATCAATGACAGGGAGGGGAACTAATGAAAAACTGTTTTTT. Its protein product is CASRSMTGRGTNEKLFF.

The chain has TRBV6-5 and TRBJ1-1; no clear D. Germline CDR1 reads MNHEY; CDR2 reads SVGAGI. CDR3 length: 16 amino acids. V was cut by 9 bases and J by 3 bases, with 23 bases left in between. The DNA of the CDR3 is TGTGCCAGTCAACGAAATGGGCAGTCGGGTGACACTGAAGCTTTCTTT. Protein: CASQRNGQSGDTEAFF.

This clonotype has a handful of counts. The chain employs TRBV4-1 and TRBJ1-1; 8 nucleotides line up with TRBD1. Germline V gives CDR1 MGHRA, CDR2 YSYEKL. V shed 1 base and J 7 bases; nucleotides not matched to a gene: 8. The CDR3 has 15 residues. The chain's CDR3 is CASSQVRQGRGEAFF. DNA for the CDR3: TGCGCCAGCAGCCAAGTCCGACAGGGGAGAGGTGAAGCTTTCTTT.

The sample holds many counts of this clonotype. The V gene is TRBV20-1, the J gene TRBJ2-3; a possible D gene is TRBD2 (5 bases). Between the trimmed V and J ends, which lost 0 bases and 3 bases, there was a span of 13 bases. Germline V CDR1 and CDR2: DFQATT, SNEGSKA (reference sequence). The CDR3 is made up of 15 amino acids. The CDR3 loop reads CSARDLKGGTDTQYF. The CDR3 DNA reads TGCAGTGCTAGAGATCTTAAGGGCGGGACAGATACGCAGTATTTT.

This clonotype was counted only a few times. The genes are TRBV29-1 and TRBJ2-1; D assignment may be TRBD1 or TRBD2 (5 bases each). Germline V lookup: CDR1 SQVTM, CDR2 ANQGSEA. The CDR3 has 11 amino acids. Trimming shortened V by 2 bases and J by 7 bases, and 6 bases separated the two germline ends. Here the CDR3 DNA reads TGCAGCGTTGAATGGGGGAATGAGCAGTTCTTC. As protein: CSVEWGNEQFF.

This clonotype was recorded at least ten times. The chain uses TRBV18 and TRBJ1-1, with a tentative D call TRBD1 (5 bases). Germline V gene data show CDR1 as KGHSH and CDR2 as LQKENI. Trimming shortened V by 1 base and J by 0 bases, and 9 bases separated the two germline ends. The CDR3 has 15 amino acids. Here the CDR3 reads CASSPLGTVNTEAFF. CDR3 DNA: TGTGCCAGCTCACCACTCGGGACCGTGAACACTGAAGCTTTCTTT.

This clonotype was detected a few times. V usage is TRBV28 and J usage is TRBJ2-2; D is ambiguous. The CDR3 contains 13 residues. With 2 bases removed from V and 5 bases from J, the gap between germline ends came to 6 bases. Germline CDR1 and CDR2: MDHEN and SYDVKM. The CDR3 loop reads CASSLLGTGELFF. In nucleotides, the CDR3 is TGTGCCAGCAGTTTACTAGGTACCGGGGAGCTGTTTTTT.

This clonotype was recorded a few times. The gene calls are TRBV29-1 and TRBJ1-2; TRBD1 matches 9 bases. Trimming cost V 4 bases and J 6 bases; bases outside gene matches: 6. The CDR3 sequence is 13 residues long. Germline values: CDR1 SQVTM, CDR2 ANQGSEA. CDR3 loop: CSVGDTGGNGYTF. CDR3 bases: TGCAGCGTTGGAGATACAGGGGGCAATGGCTACACCTTC.

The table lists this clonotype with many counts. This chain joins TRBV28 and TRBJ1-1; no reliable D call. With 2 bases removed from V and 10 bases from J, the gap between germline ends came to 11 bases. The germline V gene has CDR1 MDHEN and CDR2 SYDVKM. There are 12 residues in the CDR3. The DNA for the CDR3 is TGTGCCAGCAGTTTACCCAGGTCGGTAGCTTTCTTT. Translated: CASSLPRSVAFF.

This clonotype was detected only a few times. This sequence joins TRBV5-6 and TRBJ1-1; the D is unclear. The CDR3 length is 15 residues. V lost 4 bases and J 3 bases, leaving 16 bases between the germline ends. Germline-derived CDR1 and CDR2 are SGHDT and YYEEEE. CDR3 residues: CASSPVLVGYTEAFF. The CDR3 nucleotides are TGTGCCAGCAGCCCCGTCCTAGTAGGGTACACTGAAGCTTTCTTT. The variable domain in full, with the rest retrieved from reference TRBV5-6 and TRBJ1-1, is DAGVTQSPTHLIKTRGQQVTLRCSPKSGHDTVSWYQQALGQGPQFIFQYYEEEERQRGNFPDRFSGHQFPNYSSELNVNALLLGDSALYLCASSPVLVGYTEAFFGQGTRLTVV.

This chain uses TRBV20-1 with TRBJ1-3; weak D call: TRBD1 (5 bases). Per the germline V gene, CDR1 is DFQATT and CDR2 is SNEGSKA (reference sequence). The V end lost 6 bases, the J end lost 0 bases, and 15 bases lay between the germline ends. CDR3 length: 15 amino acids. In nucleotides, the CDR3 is TGCAGTGCAGTGGAGGGACTGGCCTCTGGAAACACCATATATTTT. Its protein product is CSAVEGLASGNTIYF.

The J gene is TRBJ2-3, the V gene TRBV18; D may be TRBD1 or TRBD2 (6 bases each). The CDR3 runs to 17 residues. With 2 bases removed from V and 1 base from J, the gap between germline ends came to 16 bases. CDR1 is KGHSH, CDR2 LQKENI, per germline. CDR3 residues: CASSPGDGGGGTDTQYF. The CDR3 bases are TGTGCCAGCTCACCAGGCGACGGGGGCGGAGGCACAGATACGCAGTATTTT.